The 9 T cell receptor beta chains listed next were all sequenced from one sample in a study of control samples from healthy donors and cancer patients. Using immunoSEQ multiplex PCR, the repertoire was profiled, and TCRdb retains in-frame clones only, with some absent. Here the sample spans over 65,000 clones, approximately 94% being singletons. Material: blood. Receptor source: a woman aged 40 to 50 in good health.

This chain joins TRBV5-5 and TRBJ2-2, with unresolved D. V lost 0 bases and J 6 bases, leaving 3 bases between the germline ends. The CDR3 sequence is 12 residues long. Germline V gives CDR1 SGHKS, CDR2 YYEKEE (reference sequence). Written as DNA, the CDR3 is TGTGCCAGCAGCTTGGGGGCCGGGGAGCTGTTTTTT. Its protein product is CASSLGAGELFF.

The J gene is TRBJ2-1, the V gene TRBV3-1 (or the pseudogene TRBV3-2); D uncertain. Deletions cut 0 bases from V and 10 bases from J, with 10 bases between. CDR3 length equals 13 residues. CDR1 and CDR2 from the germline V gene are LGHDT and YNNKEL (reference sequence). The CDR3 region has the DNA TGTGCCAGCAGCCAAGATATGAGATACGAGCAGTTCTTC. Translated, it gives CASSQDMRYEQFF.

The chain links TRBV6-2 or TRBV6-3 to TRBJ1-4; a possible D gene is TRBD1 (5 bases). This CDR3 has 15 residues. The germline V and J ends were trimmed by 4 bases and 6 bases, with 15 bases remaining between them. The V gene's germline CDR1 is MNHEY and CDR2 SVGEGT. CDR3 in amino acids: CASSLARVGDEKLFF. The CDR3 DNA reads TGTGCCAGCAGTTTAGCCCGTGTGGGGGATGAAAAACTGTTTTTT.

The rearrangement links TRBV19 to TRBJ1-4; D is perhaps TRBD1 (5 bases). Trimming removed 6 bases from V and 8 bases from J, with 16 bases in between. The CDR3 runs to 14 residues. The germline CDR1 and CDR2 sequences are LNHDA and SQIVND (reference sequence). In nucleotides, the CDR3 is TGTGCCAGTAGGGGGACCGTTCTTGGGGAAAAACTGTTTTTT. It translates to CASRGTVLGEKLFF.

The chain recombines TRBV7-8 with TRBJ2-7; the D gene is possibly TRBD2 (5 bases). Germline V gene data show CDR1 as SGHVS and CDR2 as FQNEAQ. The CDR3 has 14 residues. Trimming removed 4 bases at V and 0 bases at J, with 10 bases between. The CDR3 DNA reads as TGTGCCAGCAGCTACAGCCGGGACTCCTACGAGCAGTACTTC. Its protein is CASSYSRDSYEQYF.

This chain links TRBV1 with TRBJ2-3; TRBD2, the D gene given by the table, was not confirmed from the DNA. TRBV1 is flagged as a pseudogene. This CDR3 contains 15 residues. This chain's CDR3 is CTSSRVPRGTDTQYF. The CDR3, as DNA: TGCACCAGCAGCCGGGTTCCTCGCGGAACAGATACGCAGTATTTT.

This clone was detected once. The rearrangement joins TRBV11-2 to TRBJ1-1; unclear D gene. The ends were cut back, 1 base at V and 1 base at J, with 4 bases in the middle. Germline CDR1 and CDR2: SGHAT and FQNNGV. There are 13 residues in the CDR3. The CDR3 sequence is CASSLAGNTEAFF. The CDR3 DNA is TGTGCCAGCAGCTTAGCGGGGAACACTGAAGCTTTCTTT.

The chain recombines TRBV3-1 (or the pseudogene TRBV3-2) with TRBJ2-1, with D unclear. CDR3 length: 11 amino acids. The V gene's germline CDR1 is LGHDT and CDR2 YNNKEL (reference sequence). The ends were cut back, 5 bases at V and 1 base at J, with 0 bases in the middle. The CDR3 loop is CASSSYNEQFF. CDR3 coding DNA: TGTGCCAGCAGCTCCTACAATGAGCAGTTCTTC.

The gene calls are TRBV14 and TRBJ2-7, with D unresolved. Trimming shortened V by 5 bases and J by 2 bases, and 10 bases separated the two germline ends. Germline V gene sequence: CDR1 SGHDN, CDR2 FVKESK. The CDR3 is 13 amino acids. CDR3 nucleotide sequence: TGTGCCAGCAGCAAAACCGGAACCTACGAGCAGTACTTC. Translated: CASSKTGTYEQYF.